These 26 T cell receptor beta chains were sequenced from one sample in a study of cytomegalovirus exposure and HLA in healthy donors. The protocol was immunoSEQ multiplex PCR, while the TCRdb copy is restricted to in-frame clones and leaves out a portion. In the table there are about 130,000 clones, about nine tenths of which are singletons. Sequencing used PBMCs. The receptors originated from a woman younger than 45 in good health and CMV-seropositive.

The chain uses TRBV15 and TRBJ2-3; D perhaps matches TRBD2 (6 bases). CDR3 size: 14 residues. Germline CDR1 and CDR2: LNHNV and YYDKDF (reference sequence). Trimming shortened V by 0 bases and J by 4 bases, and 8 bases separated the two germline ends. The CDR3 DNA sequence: TGTGCCACCAGCAGAGACGGAGGGCCAGATACGCAGTATTTT. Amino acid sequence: CATSRDGGPDTQYF.

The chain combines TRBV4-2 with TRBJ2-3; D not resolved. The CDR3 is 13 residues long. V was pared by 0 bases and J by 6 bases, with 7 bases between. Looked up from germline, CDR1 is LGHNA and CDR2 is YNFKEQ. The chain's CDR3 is CASSQEGVDTQYF. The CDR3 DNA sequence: TGTGCCAGCAGCCAAGAGGGCGTTGATACGCAGTATTTT.

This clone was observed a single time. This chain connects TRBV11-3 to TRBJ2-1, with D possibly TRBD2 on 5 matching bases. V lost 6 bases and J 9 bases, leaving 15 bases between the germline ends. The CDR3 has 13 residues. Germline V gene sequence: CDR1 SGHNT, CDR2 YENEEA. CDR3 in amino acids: CASSIEPEGEQFF. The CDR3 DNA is TGTGCCAGCAGTATCGAACCCGAGGGTGAGCAGTTCTTC.

The CDR3 reads CASSPGTLDEQYF. Here the CDR3 DNA reads TGTGCCAGCTCACCTGGGACTCTAGACGAGCAGTACTTC. This rearrangement joins TRBV18 to TRBJ2-7; possibly TRBD2 for D (6 bases). Germline-derived CDR1 and CDR2 are KGHSH and LQKENI. The CDR3 sequence is 13 residues long. V gave up 3 bases and J gave up 5 bases, with 11 bases separating them.

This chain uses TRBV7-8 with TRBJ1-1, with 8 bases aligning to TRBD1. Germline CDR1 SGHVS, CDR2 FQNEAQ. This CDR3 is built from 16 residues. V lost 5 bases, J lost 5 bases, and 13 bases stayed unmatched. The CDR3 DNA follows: TGTGCCAGCAGCCAGAGTGGGGCCAGGGGGCTGACTGAAGCTTTCTTT. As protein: CASSQSGARGLTEAFF.

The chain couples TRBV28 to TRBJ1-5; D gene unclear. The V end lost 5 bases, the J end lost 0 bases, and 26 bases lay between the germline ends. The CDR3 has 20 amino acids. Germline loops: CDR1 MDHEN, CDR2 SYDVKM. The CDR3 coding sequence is TGTGCCAGCAGTCCCCTCAGCCTAAGGTCGTGGCGGGGTAGCAATCAGCCCCAGCATTTT. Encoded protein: CASSPLSLRSWRGSNQPQHF.

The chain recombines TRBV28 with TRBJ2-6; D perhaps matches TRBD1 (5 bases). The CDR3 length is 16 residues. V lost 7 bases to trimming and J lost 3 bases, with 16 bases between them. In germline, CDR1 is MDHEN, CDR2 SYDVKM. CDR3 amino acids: CASMLLGAGGANVLTF. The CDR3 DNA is TGTGCCAGCATGCTATTAGGGGCAGGTGGGGCCAACGTCCTGACTTTC. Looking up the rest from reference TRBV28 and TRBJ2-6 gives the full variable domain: DVKVTQSSRYLVKRTGEKVFLECVQDMDHENMFWYRQDPGLGLRLIYFSYDVKMKEKGDIPEGYSVSREKKERFSLILESASTNQTSMYLCASMLLGAGGANVLTFGAGSRLTVL.

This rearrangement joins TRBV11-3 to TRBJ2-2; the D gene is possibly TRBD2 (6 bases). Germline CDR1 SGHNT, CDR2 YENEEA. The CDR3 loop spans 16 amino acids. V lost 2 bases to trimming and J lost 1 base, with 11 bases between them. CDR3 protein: CASSLFTSRNTGELFF. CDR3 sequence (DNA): TGTGCCAGCAGCTTATTCACTAGCAGGAACACCGGGGAGCTGTTTTTT.

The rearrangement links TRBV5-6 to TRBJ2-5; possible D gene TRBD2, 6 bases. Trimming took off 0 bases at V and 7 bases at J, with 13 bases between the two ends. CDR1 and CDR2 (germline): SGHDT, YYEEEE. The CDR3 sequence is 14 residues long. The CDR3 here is CASSLGLGDRTQYF. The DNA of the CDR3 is TGTGCCAGCAGCTTGGGACTAGGGGACCGGACCCAGTACTTC.

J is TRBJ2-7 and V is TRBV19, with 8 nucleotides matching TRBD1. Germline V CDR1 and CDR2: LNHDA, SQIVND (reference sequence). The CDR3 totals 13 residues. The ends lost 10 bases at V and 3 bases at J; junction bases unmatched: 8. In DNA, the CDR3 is TGTGCCACGAGTACAGGGGGTGGCTACGAGCAGTACTTC. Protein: CATSTGGGYEQYF.

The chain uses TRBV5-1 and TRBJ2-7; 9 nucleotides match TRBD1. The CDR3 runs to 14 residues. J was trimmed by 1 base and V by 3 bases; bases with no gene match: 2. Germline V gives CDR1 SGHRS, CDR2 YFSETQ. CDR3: CASSWDRVSYEQYF. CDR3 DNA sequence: TGCGCCAGCAGCTGGGACAGGGTATCCTACGAGCAGTACTTC.

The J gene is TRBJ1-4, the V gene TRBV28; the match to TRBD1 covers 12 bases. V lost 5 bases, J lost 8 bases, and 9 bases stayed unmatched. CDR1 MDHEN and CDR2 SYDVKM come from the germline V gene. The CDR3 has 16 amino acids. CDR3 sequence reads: CASSPGTGGAVEKLFF. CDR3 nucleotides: TGTGCCAGCAGTCCCGGGACAGGGGGCGCCGTGGAAAAACTGTTTTTT.

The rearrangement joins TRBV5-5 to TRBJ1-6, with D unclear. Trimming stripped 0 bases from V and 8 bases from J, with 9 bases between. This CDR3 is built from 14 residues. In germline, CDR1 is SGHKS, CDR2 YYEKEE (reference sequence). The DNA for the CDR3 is TGTGCCAGCAGCTTGGGAGGGAGCTATTCACCCCTCCACTTT. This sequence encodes CASSLGGSYSPLHF.

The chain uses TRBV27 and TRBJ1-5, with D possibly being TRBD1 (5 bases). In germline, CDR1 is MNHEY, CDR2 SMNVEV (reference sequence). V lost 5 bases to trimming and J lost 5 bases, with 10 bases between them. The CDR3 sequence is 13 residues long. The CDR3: CASSLFRDQPQHF. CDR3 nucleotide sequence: TGTGCCAGCAGTCTATTCAGGGATCAGCCCCAGCATTTT.

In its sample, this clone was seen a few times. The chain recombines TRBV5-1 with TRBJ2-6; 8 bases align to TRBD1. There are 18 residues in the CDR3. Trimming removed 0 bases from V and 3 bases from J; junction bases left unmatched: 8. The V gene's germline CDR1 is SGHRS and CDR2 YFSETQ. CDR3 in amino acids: CASSLGQGALNGANVLTF. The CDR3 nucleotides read TGCGCCAGCAGCTTGGGTCAGGGGGCGCTTAATGGGGCCAACGTCCTGACTTTC.

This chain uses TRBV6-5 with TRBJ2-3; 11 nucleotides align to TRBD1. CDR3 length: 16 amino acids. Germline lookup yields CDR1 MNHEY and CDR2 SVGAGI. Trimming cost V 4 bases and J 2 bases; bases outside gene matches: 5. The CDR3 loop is CASSWTGGEVTDTQYF. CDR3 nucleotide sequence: TGTGCCAGCAGTTGGACAGGGGGCGAGGTCACAGATACGCAGTATTTT.

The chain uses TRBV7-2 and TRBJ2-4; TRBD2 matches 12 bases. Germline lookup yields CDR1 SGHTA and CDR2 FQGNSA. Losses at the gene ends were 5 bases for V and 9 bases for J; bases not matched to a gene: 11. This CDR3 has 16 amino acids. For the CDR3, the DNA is TGTGCCAGCAGCCTCCTAGCGGGGGGGTCCCAGGGCATTCAGTACTTC. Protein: CASSLLAGGSQGIQYF.

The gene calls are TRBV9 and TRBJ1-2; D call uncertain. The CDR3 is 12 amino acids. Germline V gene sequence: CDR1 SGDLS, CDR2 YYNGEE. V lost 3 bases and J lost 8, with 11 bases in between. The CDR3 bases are TGTGCCAGCAGCGCAGCGGCAAGGGGCTACACCTTC. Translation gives CASSAAARGYTF.

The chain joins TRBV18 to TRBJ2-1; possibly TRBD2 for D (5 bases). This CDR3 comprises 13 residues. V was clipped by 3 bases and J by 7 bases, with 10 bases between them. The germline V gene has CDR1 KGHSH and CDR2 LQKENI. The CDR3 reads CASSPLRANEQFF. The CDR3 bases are TGTGCCAGCTCACCTCTGCGGGCAAATGAGCAGTTCTTC. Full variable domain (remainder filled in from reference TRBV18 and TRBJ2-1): NAGVMQNPRHLVRRRGQEARLRCSPMKGHSHVYWYRQLPEEGLKFMVYLQKENIIDESGMPKERFSAEFPKEGPSILRIQQVVRGDSAAYFCASSPLRANEQFFGPGTRLTVL.

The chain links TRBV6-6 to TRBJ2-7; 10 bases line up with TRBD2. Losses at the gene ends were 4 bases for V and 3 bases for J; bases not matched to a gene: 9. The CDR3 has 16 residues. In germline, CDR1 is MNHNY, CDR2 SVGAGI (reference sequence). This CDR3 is CASSLLLAGDVYEQYF. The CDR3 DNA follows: TGTGCCAGCAGTTTACTCCTAGCGGGAGACGTCTACGAGCAGTACTTC.

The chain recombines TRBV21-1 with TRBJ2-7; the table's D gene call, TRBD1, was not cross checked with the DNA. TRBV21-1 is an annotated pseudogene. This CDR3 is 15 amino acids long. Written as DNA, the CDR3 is TGTGCCAGCAGCTCCCCGGGACAGGGTAGATACGAGCAGTACTTC. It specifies CASSSPGQGRYEQYF.

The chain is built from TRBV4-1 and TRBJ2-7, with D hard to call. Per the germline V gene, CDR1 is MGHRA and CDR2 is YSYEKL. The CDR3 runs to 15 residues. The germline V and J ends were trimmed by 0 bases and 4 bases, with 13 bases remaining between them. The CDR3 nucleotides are TGCGCCAGCAGCCAAGATCTAGTAGGTGGGTACGAGCAGTACTTC. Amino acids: CASSQDLVGGYEQYF.

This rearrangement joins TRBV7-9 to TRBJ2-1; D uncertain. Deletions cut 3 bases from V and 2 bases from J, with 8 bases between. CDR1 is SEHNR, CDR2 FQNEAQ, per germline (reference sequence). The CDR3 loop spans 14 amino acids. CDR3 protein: CASSFSIAYNEQFF. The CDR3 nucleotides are TGTGCCAGCAGCTTTAGCATAGCCTACAATGAGCAGTTCTTC. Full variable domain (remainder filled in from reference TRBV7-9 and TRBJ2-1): DTGVSQNPRHKITKRGQNVTFRCDPISEHNRLYWYRQTLGQGPEFLTYFQNEAQLEKSRLLSDRFSAERPKGSFSTLEIQRTEQGDSAMYLCASSFSIAYNEQFFGPGTRLTVL.

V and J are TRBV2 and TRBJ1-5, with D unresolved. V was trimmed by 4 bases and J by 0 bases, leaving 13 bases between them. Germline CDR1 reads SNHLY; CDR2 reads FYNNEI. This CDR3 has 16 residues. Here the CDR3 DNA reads TGTGCCAGCAGTGGTCACGGAGCCTATAGCAATCAGCCCCAGCATTTT. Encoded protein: CASSGHGAYSNQPQHF. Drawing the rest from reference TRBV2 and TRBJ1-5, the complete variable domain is EPEVTQTPSHQVTQMGQEVILRCVPISNHLYFYWYRQILGQKVEFLVSFYNNEISEKSEIFDDQFSVERPDGSNFTLKIRSTKLEDSAMYFCASSGHGAYSNQPQHFGDGTRLSIL.

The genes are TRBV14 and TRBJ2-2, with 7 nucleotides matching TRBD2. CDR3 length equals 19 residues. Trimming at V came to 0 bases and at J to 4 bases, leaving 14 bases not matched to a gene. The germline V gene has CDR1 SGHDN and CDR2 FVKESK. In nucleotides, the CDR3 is TGTGCCAGCAGCCAAGATACTGGAGCGGGACCTTGGGGCACCGGGGAGCTGTTTTTT. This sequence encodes CASSQDTGAGPWGTGELFF.

DNA for the CDR3: TGTGCCAGCAGCTCTTTGGTCGTAAGCGCGGGACAGGGGGCATTTGAGCAGTTCTTC. Translation: CASSSLVVSAGQGAFEQFF. The J gene is TRBJ2-1, the V gene TRBV7-2, with TRBD1 matching over 12 bases. The CDR3 has 19 residues. Germline V lookup: CDR1 SGHTA, CDR2 FQGNSA. Trimming took 4 bases from V and 9 from J; bases not matched to a gene: 19. Filled out from reference TRBV7-2 and TRBJ2-1, the complete variable domain reads GAGVSQSPSNKVTEKGKDVELRCDPISGHTALYWYRQSLGQGLEFLIYFQGNSAPDKSGLPSDRFSAERTGGSVSTLTIQRTQQEDSAVYLCASSSLVVSAGQGAFEQFFGPGTRLTVL.